This record concerns one T cell receptor (beta chain) sequence. V was clipped by 9 bases and J by 4 bases, with 9 bases between them. Germline V CDR1 and CDR2: SGHTA, FQGTGA. This CDR3 spans 12 amino acids. The PCR ran on 60 Vbeta and 13 Jbeta primers. The assay was immunoSEQ multiplex PCR, and TCRdb's table has in-frame clones only and misses some. The data hold around 180,000 clones, with 78% observed a single time. This record comes from a study of cytomegalovirus exposure and HLA in healthy donors. The sample was PBMCs. The sequence was obtained from a woman between 50 and 59 years old in good health and CMV-seropositive. The chain joins TRBV7-3 to TRBJ1-4, with D uncertain. The DNA of the CDR3 is TGTGCCAGAAAAACAGATAATGAAAAACTGTTTTTT. It encodes CARKTDNEKLFF.